The table lists the clone carrying this T cell receptor (beta chain) with a few counts. Its target is not known. The source of the sample is a study of shared clonotypes between healthy human individuals. Study-wide background: The people who gave samples were a couple of women and three men aged 18 to 49. CD4 naive cells filled three plates per donor, CD4 memory three, CD8 naive two and CD8 memory one.

Findings of the study overall: The study sampled only blood, and tissue repertoires likely differ. Non-shared clonotypes were found to have lower generation probabilities than the clonotypes that were shared by all four of the sorted-subset donors.

Germline CDR1 reads MGHDK; CDR2 reads SYGVNS. The CDR3 covers 17 residues. V shed 1 base and J shed 0 bases, with 12 bases lying between them. Libraries were prepared by immunoSEQ multiplex PCR; TCRdb keeps only in-frame clonotypes and omits some of them. The table records approximately 100,000 clones, around two thirds of them present only once. The sequencing sample was made of memory CD8+ T cells sorted from blood. The subset was: CD45RO+ cells pooled with CCR7-negative TemRA cells. The clonotype originates from a man younger than 40 in good health. The rearrangement uses TRBV25-1 and TRBJ1-4; D not resolved. In DNA form, the CDR3 reads TGTGCCAGCAGTGAATCGGCTTTACTTGCAACTAATGAAAAACTGTTTTTT. It is translated as CASSESALLATNEKLFF. Filled out from reference TRBV25-1 and TRBJ1-4, the complete variable domain reads EADIYQTPRYLVIGTGKKITLECSQTMGHDKMYWYQQDPGMELHLIHYSYGVNSTEKGDLSSESTVSRIRTEHFPLTLESARPSHTSQYLCASSESALLATNEKLFFGSGTQLSVL.